This TCR beta chain was identified during a study of tumor-infiltrating lymphocytes in primary liver carcinoma. For the study at large: Male and female patients aged 30 to 69 years made up the cohort.

In the case of this clonotype: Its matching antigen is unknown. At one boundary the junction diverges from the germline segment, which might be a read error.

RNA was extracted from whole blood without cell sorting, alongside germline DNA. Study-level results: When set against blood, tumors had a significantly higher top-250-clone fraction (p = 0.039). Tumor-adjacent and tumor-blood pairs shared less of their repertoires than tumor region pairs shared.

The authors made TCR beta cDNA from 500 ng total RNA with a constant-region primer. Researchers made the TCR beta libraries by running three nested multiplex PCR rounds with slightly modified ARM-PCR. TRBV1-TRBV30 forward primers and a C-beta reverse primer were used in the first two PCR rounds, which each ran for 10 cycles. A single record per CDR3 protein comes from TCRdb applying MiXCR to the multiplex PCR reads. Of about 330,000 distinct CDR3 sequences detected, about 65% appear once; the ten largest clones hold roughly 6%. CDR1 is SGHVS and CDR2 is FQNEAQ in the germline V gene. The CDR3 is 12 residues long.

This receptor was taken from a man between 40 and 49 years old with primary liver carcinoma and hepatitis B virus infection. The genes are TRBV7-8 and TRBJ1-4; D is possibly TRBD1 (5 bases). The sequenced sample was peripheral blood. CDR3 nucleotide sequence: TGTGTCAGCAGCTCGACTCGGGGGGAACTATTTTTT. Its protein is CVSSSTRGELFF.